This passage covers 32 T cell receptor beta chains from one sample sequenced in a study of cytomegalovirus exposure and HLA in healthy donors (dated by TCRdb to the late 2010s). The receptor library was made with the immunoSEQ multiplex PCR assay. The multiplex PCR relied on a mix of 60 forward primers for TCR Vbeta segments and 13 reverse primers for TCR Jbeta segments. Held by TCRdb, this immuneACCESS table contains in-frame sequences only and omits some clones. Under half of the omission traces to an unresolved V gene where checked; the cause of the rest is unknown. The sample table lists some 150,000 clones, 70% to 80% of them with a count of one. The ten top clones hold roughly 10% of the sample. The sequenced material came from PBMCs. Receptor source: a young man in good health and CMV-seropositive.

This clone was picked up one time. The chain recombines TRBV6-4 with TRBJ2-5; D remains unclear. The J call may be faulty, since TRBJ2-7 better matches the DNA end. CDR1 and CDR2 from the germline V gene are MRHNA and SNTAGT. The CDR3 is 16 residues long. CDR3 loop: CASSDSRPEEIYEQYF. In nucleotides, the CDR3 is TGTGCCAGCAGTGACTCTCGTCCCGAAGAAATCTACGAGCAGTACTTC.

V usage is TRBV29-1 and J usage is TRBJ1-5; D unclear. This CDR3 has 13 amino acids. Germline V gene data show CDR1 as SQVTM and CDR2 as ANQGSEA. Trimming took 8 bases from V and 5 from J, leaving 16 bases between them. The CDR3 sequence is CSIRGEEDQPQHF. The CDR3 region has the DNA TGCAGCATCCGCGGGGAGGAGGATCAGCCCCAGCATTTT.

V gene TRBV30 combines with J gene TRBJ1-2, with unresolved D. Germline V lookup: CDR1 GTSNPN, CDR2 SVGIG (reference sequence). Trimming shortened V by 1 base and J by 4 bases, and 7 bases separated the two germline ends. The CDR3 contains 12 residues. As DNA, the CDR3 is TGTGCCTGGAGTGCCTCCTCCTATGGCTACACCTTC. Residues: CAWSASSYGYTF.

This chain links TRBV19 with TRBJ2-3, with TRBD2 matching over 8 bases. The junction had 8 bases not matched to a gene; V was cut back by 5 bases and J by 4 bases. This CDR3 comprises 15 residues. CDR1 is LNHDA and CDR2 is SQIVND in the germline V gene (reference sequence). The CDR3 region is CASSSISGEPDTQYF. CDR3 coding DNA: TGTGCCAGTAGTTCAATTAGCGGGGAGCCAGATACGCAGTATTTT.

This clone was counted between two and nine times. J is TRBJ2-5 and V is TRBV5-1; TRBD1 agrees at 11 bases. The CDR3 runs to 15 residues. The germline CDR1 and CDR2 sequences are SGHRS and YFSETQ. Trimming at V came to 4 bases and at J to 4 bases, leaving 6 bases not matched to a gene. The CDR3 loop is CASSGGQGDVETQYF. In DNA, the CDR3 is TGCGCCAGCAGCGGGGGACAGGGGGACGTAGAGACCCAGTACTTC.

This clone turned up a few times. V usage is TRBV6-1 and J usage is TRBJ2-7; TRBD1 aligns across 10 bases. There are 13 residues in the CDR3. Germline V CDR1 and CDR2: MNHNS, SASEGT. V was clipped by 6 bases and J by 5 bases; unmatched bases: 4. The CDR3 reads CASSRDRGHEQYF. The CDR3 region has the DNA TGTGCCAGCAGCCGGGACAGGGGCCACGAGCAGTACTTC.

The chain combines TRBV6-4 with TRBJ1-1, with a tentative D call TRBD1 (6 bases). V was clipped by 2 bases and J by 0 bases, with 16 bases between them. Germline CDR1 and CDR2: MRHNA and SNTAGT. The CDR3 has 17 residues. This chain's CDR3 is CASSDPGSGQMNTEAFF. Here the CDR3 DNA reads TGTGCCAGCAGTGACCCAGGCTCTGGACAGATGAACACTGAAGCTTTCTTT.

The rearrangement uses TRBV5-1 and TRBJ2-7; 8 bases line up with TRBD1. The V and J ends lost 0 bases and 7 bases, in that order; junction bases with no gene match: 6. The CDR3 contains 14 residues. The germline V gene has CDR1 SGHRS and CDR2 YFSETQ. CDR3 protein: CASSLGQGAYEQYF. CDR3 DNA sequence: TGCGCCAGCAGCTTGGGGCAGGGGGCTTATGAGCAGTACTTC.

This clone was counted between two and nine times. The rearrangement joins TRBV5-1 to TRBJ2-5; TRBD2 matches at 13 bases. Germline V lookup: CDR1 SGHRS, CDR2 YFSETQ. CDR3 size: 17 residues. The ends lost 0 bases at V and 4 bases at J; junction bases unmatched: 6. The CDR3 spells CASSLDTSGGAGETQYF. The CDR3 bases are TGCGCCAGCAGCTTGGATACTAGCGGGGGGGCGGGAGAGACCCAGTACTTC.

The table lists this clone with a count of one. This chain connects TRBV21-1 to TRBJ2-7; the D call in the table, TRBD1, was not verified against the DNA. TRBV21-1 is a documented pseudogene. The CDR3 sequence is 18 residues long. Here the CDR3 reads CASSIKRGQGRISYEQYF. The CDR3 DNA reads TGTGCCAGCAGCATCAAAAGGGGACAGGGTCGAATCTCCTACGAGCAGTACTTC.

The chain couples TRBV19 to TRBJ2-1, with 7 bases lining up with TRBD1. The germline V gene has CDR1 LNHDA and CDR2 SQIVND (reference sequence). This CDR3 contains 14 residues. With 3 bases clipped from V and 9 bases from J, the junction kept 8 bases outside the gene matches. The CDR3 DNA follows: TGTGCCAGTAGTATCTTCGAGGGGGCAAGTGAGCAGTTCTTC. Translation: CASSIFEGASEQFF. Filled out from reference TRBV19 and TRBJ2-1, the complete variable domain reads DGGITQSPKYLFRKEGQNVTLSCEQNLNHDAMYWYRQDPGQGLRLIYYSQIVNDFQKGDIAEGYSVSREKKESFPLTVTSAQKNPTAFYLCASSIFEGASEQFFGPGTRLTVL.

The chain has TRBV6-5 and TRBJ2-7; D remains unclear. V was shortened by 0 bases and J by 2 bases, with 11 bases between the two germline ends. This CDR3 region has 15 residues. Germline V gives CDR1 MNHEY, CDR2 SVGAGI. The CDR3 loop is CASSYSRETAYEQYF. The CDR3, as DNA: TGTGCCAGCAGTTACTCGAGAGAGACTGCCTACGAGCAGTACTTC.

V and J are TRBV14 and TRBJ2-4; 7 nucleotides align to TRBD2. Trimming at V came to 4 bases and at J to 2 bases, leaving 11 bases not matched to a gene. Germline-derived CDR1 and CDR2 are SGHDN and FVKESK. The length of the CDR3 is 17 residues. This CDR3 is CASSPRREGSSKNIQYF. CDR3 DNA: TGTGCCAGCAGCCCCCGAAGGGAGGGGAGTTCCAAAAACATTCAGTACTTC.

This chain joins TRBV27 and TRBJ1-5; 7 nucleotides match TRBD1. This CDR3 contains 15 residues. CDR1 is MNHEY and CDR2 is SMNVEV in the germline V gene (reference sequence). Trimming cost V 5 bases and J 6 bases; bases outside gene matches: 10. The CDR3 loop is CASSNYGQGGQPQHF. For the CDR3, the DNA is TGTGCCAGCAGTAATTACGGGCAGGGGGGTCAGCCCCAGCATTTT.

This clone has a handful of counts. This sequence joins TRBV7-9 and TRBJ2-3; 7 bases are shared with TRBD2. Unmatched junction bases numbered 8, after V lost 1 base and J lost 10 bases. The CDR3 has 14 amino acids. CDR1 is SEHNR and CDR2 is FQNEAQ in the germline V gene (reference sequence). The CDR3 sequence: CASSLGGGRRAQYF. The CDR3 region has the DNA TGTGCCAGCAGCTTAGGGGGCGGGAGACGGGCGCAGTATTTT.

The chain links TRBV6-5 to TRBJ1-5, with D unclear. The length of the CDR3 is 12 residues. The V end was cut by 7 bases, the J end by 6 bases, with 10 bases between. Germline CDR1 MNHEY, CDR2 SVGAGI. The CDR3 bases are TGTGCCAGCAAGAGGCAGTCTCAGCCCCAGCATTTT. The encoded protein is CASKRQSQPQHF.

The chain links TRBV6-6 to TRBJ2-2, with TRBD1 matching 8 bases. V dropped 4 bases and J dropped 3; count of bases not matched to a gene: 4. The length of the CDR3 is 15 residues. From germline, CDR1 is MNHNY and CDR2 SVGAGI (reference sequence). Here the CDR3 DNA reads TGTGCCAGCAGTTCGACAGGGGTAGACACCGGGGAGCTGTTTTTT. Translation gives CASSSTGVDTGELFF.

The chain joins TRBV6-5 to TRBJ1-3; 9 bases match TRBD1. Trimming removed 1 base from V and 2 bases from J; junction bases left unmatched: 3. Germline CDR1 and CDR2: MNHEY and SVGAGI. The CDR3 sequence is 16 residues long. DNA for the CDR3: TGTGCCAGCAGTTACTTCGGGACAGGGCCTGGAAACACCATATATTTT. Amino acid sequence: CASSYFGTGPGNTIYF.

The CDR3: CAISESGRGGRNEQYF. CDR3 sequence (DNA): TGTGCCATCAGTGAGTCAGGGCGGGGGGGCCGTAACGAGCAGTACTTC. The chain uses TRBV10-3 and TRBJ2-7, with 9 nucleotides matching TRBD2. The CDR3 length is 16 residues. The V and J ends lost 0 bases and 5 bases, in that order; junction bases with no gene match: 8. Germline CDR1 ENHRY, CDR2 SYGVKD.

The V and J genes are TRBV7-7 and TRBJ2-5; TRBD1 is a possible D gene (6 bases). Trimming shortened V by 2 bases and J by 1 base, and 20 bases separated the two germline ends. Germline CDR1 is SSHAT and CDR2 is FNYEAQ (reference sequence). The CDR3 runs 18 residues. CDR3 coding DNA: TGTGCCAGCAGCTTATATAATGGGGGCAGAGGCCTCCAAGAGACCCAGTACTTC. It translates to CASSLYNGGRGLQETQYF.

This chain connects TRBV27 to TRBJ1-1; 8 nucleotides line up with TRBD1. The CDR3 length is 19 residues. Trimming at V came to 3 bases and at J to 0 bases, leaving 15 bases not matched to a gene. Germline CDR1 is MNHEY and CDR2 is SMNVEV (reference sequence). CDR3 nucleotides: TGTGCCAGCAGTTTTTTATCCTGGGGACAGGTGAACATGAACACTGAAGCTTTCTTT. This sequence encodes CASSFLSWGQVNMNTEAFF.

The chain links TRBV19 to TRBJ2-1; 9 positions match TRBD1. Germline CDR1 reads LNHDA; CDR2 reads SQIVND (reference sequence). CDR3 length equals 15 residues. Trimming removed 3 bases from V and 6 bases from J; junction bases left unmatched: 6. Written as DNA, the CDR3 is TGTGCCAGTAGTATCCGGGACAGGGCGACCAATGAGCAGTTCTTC. It translates to CASSIRDRATNEQFF. The entire variable domain, with the rest obtained from reference TRBV19 and TRBJ2-1, is as follows: DGGITQSPKYLFRKEGQNVTLSCEQNLNHDAMYWYRQDPGQGLRLIYYSQIVNDFQKGDIAEGYSVSREKKESFPLTVTSAQKNPTAFYLCASSIRDRATNEQFFGPGTRLTVL.

The chain is built from TRBV5-1 and TRBJ2-1; 7 bases match TRBD2. Losses at the gene ends were 3 bases for V and 5 bases for J; bases not matched to a gene: 5. From germline, CDR1 is SGHRS and CDR2 YFSETQ. CDR3 length equals 14 residues. The CDR3 nucleotides read TGCGCCAGCAGCTCGCTAGGGAGGGACAATGAGCAGTTCTTC. This encodes CASSSLGRDNEQFF.

CDR3 sequence (DNA): TGTGCCAGCAGTCCGGGACAGGTGATTACAGATACGCAGTATTTT. Its protein is CASSPGQVITDTQYF. The genes are TRBV2 and TRBJ2-3; 8 bases line up with TRBD1. This CDR3 has 15 amino acids. In germline, CDR1 is SNHLY, CDR2 FYNNEI. Trimming cost V 5 bases and J 3 bases; bases outside gene matches: 7.

The rearrangement joins TRBV5-1 to TRBJ1-2; D unresolved. The V end lost 0 bases, the J end lost 8 bases, and 8 bases lay between the germline ends. Looked up from germline, CDR1 is SGHRS and CDR2 is YFSETQ. The CDR3 is made up of 12 amino acids. CDR3 DNA sequence: TGCGCCAGCAGCTTGGACAATATCGGCTACACCTTC. Protein: CASSLDNIGYTF.

Concerning this clone: Additional DNA sequences in this sample encode the identical CDR3. J is TRBJ2-5 and V is TRBV7-2, with 10 bases identical to TRBD2. V lost 5 bases, J lost 5 bases, and 5 bases stayed unmatched. This CDR3 has 14 amino acids. From germline, CDR1 is SGHTA and CDR2 FQGNSA. CDR3 amino acids: CASSRGLAVETQYF. The CDR3 DNA reads as TGTGCCAGCAGCCGCGGACTAGCGGTTGAGACCCAGTACTTC.

This clone occurred many times. This rearrangement joins TRBV4-1 to TRBJ2-7, with 15 bases that match TRBD2. Germline trimming cut 5 bases from V and 6 bases from J; bases unmatched to any gene: 5. The germline V gene has CDR1 MGHRA and CDR2 YSYEKL. The CDR3 is made up of 15 amino acids. CDR3 sequence reads: CASSWRTSGRAEQYF. CDR3 bases: TGCGCCAGCAGCTGGCGGACTAGCGGGAGGGCCGAGCAGTACTTC.

This clone was counted a few times. The V call is TRBV9, the J call TRBJ2-1; no clear D. From germline, CDR1 is SGDLS and CDR2 YYNGEE. V was cut by 0 bases and J by 5 bases, with 6 bases left in between. The CDR3 is 13 amino acids. CDR3 nucleotide sequence: TGTGCCAGCAGCGTAGGAGATCACAATGAGCAGTTCTTC. It codes for CASSVGDHNEQFF.

V is TRBV10-3 and J is TRBJ2-2; D is perhaps TRBD2 (6 bases). Germline loops: CDR1 ENHRY, CDR2 SYGVKD. CDR3 length equals 16 residues. Trimming cost V 0 bases and J 5 bases, with 13 bases left between them. The CDR3 loop reads CAISESRGRGTGELFF. The CDR3 bases are TGTGCCATCAGTGAGTCGCGGGGTCGGGGGACCGGGGAGCTGTTTTTT.

This clone came up once. The V gene is TRBV27, the J gene TRBJ2-7; 7 bases line up with TRBD1. CDR1 and CDR2 (germline): MNHEY, SMNVEV (reference sequence). The ends lost 6 bases at V and 0 bases at J; junction bases unmatched: 2. CDR3 length equals 13 residues. The CDR3 nucleotides read TGTGCCAGCAGGTGGACAGGCTCCTACGAGCAGTACTTC. Translating gives CASRWTGSYEQYF.

V gene TRBV2 combines with J gene TRBJ1-5; 8 nucleotides align to TRBD1. This CDR3 contains 13 residues. V was clipped by 7 bases and J by 5 bases; unmatched bases: 4. Germline V gives CDR1 SNHLY, CDR2 FYNNEI. The CDR3 here is CASNTGGDQPQHF. CDR3 nucleotide sequence: TGTGCCAGCAACACAGGGGGGGATCAGCCCCAGCATTTT.

This clone appeared once. The genes are TRBV29-1 and TRBJ2-7, with a tentative D call TRBD1 (6 bases). CDR1 and CDR2 (germline): SQVTM, ANQGSEA. The CDR3 loop spans 13 amino acids. Trimming took off 6 bases at V and 0 bases at J, with 12 bases between the two ends. The DNA for the CDR3 is TGCAGCGTAAGGACAGTTAGCTCCTACGAGCAGTACTTC. As protein: CSVRTVSSYEQYF.